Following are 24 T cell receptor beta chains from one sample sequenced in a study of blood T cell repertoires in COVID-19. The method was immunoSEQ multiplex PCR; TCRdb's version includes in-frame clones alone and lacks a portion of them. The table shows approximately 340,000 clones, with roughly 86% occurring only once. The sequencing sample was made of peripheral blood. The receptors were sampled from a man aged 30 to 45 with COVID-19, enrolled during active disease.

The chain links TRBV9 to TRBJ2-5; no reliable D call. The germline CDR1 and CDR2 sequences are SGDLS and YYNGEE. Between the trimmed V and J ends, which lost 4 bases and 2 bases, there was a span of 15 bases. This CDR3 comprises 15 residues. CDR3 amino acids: CASSPRFPSQETQYF. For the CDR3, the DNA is TGTGCCAGCAGCCCTAGATTCCCGTCGCAAGAGACCCAGTACTTC.

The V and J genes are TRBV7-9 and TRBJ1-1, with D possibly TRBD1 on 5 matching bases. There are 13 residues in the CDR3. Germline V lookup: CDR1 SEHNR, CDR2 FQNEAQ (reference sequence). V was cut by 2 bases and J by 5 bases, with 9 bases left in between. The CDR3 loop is CASSLRGPTEAFF. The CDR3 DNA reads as TGTGCCAGCAGCTTAAGGGGTCCGACTGAAGCTTTCTTT.

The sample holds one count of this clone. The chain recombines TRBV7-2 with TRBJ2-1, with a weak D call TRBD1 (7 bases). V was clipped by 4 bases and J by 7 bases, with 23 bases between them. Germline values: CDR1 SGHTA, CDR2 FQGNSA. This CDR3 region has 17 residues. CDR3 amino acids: CASSSLRGQGGRNEQFF. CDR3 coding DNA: TGTGCCAGCAGCTCCCTTCGGGGGCAGGGGGGAAGGAATGAGCAGTTCTTC.

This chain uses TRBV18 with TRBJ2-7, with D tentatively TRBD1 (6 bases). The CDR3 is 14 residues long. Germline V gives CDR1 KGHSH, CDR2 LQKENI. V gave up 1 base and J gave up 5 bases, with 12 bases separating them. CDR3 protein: CASSPRTAVNEQYF. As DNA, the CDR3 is TGTGCCAGCTCACCACGGACAGCCGTCAACGAGCAGTACTTC.

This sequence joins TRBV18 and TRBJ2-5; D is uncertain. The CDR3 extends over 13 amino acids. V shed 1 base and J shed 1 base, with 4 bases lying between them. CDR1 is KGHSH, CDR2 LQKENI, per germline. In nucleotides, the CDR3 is TGTGCCAGCTCACCACTGGCCCAAGAGACCCAGTACTTC. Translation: CASSPLAQETQYF.

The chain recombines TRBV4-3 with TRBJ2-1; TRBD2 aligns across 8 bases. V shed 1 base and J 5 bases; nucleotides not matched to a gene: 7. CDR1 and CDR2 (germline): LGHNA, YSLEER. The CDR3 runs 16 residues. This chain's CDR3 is CASSQVSGRRNNEQFF. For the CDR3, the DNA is TGCGCCAGCAGCCAAGTCAGCGGGAGAAGAAACAATGAGCAGTTCTTC.

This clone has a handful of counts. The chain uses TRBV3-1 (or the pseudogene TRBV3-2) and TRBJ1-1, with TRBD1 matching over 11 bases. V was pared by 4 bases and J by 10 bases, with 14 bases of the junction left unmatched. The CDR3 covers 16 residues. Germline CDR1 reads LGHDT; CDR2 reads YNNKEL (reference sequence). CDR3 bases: TGTGCCAGCAGCCTCGGACAGGGGGCGAGTACTTATGGAGCTTTCTTT. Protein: CASSLGQGASTYGAFF.

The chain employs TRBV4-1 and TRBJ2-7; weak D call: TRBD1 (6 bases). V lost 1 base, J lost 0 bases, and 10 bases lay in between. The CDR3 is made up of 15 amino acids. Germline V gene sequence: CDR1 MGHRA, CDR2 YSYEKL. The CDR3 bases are TGCGCCAGCAGCCAAGTTACCAGGGGCTCCTACGAGCAGTACTTC. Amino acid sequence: CASSQVTRGSYEQYF.

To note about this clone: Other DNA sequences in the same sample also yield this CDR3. The CDR3, as DNA: TGCGCCAGCAGCCAAGGGGAGGGACAGCCCCAGCATTTT. Protein sequence: CASSQGEGQPQHF. The chain combines TRBV4-3 with TRBJ1-5; D unclear. This CDR3 contains 13 residues. Trimming cost V 1 base and J 7 bases, with 8 bases left between them. The germline CDR1 and CDR2 sequences are LGHNA and YSLEER.

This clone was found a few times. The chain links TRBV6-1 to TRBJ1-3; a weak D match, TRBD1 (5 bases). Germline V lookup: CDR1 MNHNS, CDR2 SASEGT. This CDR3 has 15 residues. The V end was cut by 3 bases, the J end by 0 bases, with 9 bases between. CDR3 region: CASSDDRLSGNTIYF. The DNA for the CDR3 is TGTGCCAGCAGTGACGACAGACTCTCTGGAAACACCATATATTTT.

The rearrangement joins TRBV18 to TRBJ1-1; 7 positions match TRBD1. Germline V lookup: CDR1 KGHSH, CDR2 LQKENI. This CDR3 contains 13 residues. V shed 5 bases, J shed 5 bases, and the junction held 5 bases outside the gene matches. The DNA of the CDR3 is TGTGCCAGCTCAGCCAGGGGGGTAACTGAAGCTTTCTTT. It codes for CASSARGVTEAFF.

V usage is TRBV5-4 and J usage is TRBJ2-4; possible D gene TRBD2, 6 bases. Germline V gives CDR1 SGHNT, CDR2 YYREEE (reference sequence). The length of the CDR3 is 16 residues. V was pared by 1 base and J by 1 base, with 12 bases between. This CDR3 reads CASSLKEGRAKNIQYF. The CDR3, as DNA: TGTGCCAGCAGCTTGAAGGAGGGCCGTGCCAAAAACATTCAGTACTTC.

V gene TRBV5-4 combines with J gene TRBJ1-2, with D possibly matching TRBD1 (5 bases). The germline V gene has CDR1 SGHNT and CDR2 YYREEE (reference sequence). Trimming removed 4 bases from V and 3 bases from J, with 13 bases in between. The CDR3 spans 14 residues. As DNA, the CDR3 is TGTGCCAGCAGCCCGACAGAGGCCGACTATGGCTACACCTTC. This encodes CASSPTEADYGYTF.

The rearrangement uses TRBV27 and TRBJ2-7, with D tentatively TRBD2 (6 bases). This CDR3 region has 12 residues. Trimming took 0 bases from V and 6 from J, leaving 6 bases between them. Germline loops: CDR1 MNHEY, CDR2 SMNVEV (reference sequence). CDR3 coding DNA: TGTGCCAGCAGTTTATCGGGGGGCGAGCAGTACTTC. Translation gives CASSLSGGEQYF.

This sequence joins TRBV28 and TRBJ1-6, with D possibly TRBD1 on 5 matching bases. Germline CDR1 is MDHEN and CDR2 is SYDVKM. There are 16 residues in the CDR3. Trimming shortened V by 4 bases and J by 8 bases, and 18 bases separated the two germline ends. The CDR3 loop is CASSSAGGAKDSPLHF. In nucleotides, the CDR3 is TGTGCCAGCAGTTCCGCGGGCGGGGCTAAGGATTCACCCCTCCACTTT.

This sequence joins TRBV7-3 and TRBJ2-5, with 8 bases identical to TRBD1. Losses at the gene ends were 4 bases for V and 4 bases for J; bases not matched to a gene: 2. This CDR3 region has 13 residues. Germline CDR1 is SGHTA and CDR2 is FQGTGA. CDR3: CASSSDRAETQYF. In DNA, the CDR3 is TGTGCCAGCAGCTCGGACAGGGCAGAGACCCAGTACTTC.

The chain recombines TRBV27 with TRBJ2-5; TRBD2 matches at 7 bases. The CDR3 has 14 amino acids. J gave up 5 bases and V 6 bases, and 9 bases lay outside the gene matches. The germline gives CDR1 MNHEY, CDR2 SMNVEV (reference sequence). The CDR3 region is CASSPLRAGETQYF. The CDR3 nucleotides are TGTGCCAGCAGCCCCCTTCGAGCGGGGGAGACCCAGTACTTC.

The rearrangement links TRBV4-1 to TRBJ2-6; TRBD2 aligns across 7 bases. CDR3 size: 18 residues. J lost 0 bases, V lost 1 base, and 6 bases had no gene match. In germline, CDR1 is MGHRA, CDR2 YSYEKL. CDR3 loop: CASSQVPGRGSGANVLTF. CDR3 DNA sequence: TGCGCCAGCAGCCAAGTACCGGGGAGGGGCTCTGGGGCCAACGTCCTGACTTTC.

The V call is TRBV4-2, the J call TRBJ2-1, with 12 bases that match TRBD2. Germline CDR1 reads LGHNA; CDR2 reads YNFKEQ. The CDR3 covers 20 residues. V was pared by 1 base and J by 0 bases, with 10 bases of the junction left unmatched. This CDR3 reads CASSQAGGLAGPYSYNEQFF. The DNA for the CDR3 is TGTGCCAGCAGCCAAGCAGGGGGACTAGCGGGCCCATACTCCTACAATGAGCAGTTCTTC.

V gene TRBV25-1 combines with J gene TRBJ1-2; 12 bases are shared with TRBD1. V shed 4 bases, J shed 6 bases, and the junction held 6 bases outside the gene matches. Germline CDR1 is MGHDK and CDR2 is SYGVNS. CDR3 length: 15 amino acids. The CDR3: CASSAGTGGANGYTF. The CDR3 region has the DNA TGTGCCAGCAGTGCCGGGACAGGGGGCGCGAATGGCTACACCTTC.

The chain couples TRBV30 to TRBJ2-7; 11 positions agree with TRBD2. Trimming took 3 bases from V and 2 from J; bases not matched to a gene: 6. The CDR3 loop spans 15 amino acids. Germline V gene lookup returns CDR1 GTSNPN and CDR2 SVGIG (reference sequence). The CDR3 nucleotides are TGTGCCTGGAGACCCCTAGCGGGAGGCACCTACGAGCAGTACTTC. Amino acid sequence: CAWRPLAGGTYEQYF.

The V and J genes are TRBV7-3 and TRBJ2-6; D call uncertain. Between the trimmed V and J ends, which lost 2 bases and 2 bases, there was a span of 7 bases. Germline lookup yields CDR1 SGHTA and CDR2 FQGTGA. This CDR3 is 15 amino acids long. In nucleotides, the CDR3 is TGTGCCAGCAGCTTAGCAGGCCCTGGGGCCAACGTCCTGACTTTC. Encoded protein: CASSLAGPGANVLTF.

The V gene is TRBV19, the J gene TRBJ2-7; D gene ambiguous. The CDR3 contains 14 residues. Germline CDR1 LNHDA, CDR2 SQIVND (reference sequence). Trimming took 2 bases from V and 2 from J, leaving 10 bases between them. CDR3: CASSISSTTYEQYF. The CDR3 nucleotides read TGTGCCAGTAGTATATCCAGTACCACCTACGAGCAGTACTTC.

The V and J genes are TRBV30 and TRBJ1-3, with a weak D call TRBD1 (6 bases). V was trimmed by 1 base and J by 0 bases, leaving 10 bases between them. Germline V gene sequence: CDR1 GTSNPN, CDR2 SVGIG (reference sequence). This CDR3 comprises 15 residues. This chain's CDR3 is CAWSGDTCSGNTIYF. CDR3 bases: TGTGCCTGGAGTGGGGACACTTGCTCTGGAAACACCATATATTTT.